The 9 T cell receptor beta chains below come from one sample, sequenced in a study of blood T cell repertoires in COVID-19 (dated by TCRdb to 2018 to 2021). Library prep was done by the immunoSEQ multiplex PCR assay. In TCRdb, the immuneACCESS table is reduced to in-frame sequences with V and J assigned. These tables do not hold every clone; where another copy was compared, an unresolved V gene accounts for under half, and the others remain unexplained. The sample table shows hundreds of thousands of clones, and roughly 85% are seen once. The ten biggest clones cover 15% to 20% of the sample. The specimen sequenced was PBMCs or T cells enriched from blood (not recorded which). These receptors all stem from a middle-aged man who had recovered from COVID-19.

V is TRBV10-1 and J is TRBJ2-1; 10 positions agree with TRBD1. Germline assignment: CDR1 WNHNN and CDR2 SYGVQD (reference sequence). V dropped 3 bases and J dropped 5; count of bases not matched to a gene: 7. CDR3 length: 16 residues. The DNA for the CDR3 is TGCGCCAGCAGTGAAGCCGGGACAGGGGATAACAATGAGCAGTTCTTC. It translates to CASSEAGTGDNNEQFF.

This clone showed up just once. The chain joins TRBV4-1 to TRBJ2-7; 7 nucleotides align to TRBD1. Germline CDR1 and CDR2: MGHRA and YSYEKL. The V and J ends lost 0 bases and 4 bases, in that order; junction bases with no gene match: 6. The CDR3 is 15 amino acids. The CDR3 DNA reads TGCGCCAGCAGCCAAGATCGGACAGGCCTTTACGAGCAGTACTTC. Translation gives CASSQDRTGLYEQYF.

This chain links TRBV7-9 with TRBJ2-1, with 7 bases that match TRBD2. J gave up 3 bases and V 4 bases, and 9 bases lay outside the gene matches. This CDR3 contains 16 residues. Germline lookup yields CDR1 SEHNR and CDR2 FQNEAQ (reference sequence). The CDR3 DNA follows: TGTGCCAGCAGCTCCCTCCGGGGGGAGGGCTACAATGAGCAGTTCTTC. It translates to CASSSLRGEGYNEQFF.

The CDR3 sequence is CAISDRQGGNTEAFF. In DNA, the CDR3 is TGTGCCATCAGTGATAGACAGGGGGGAAACACTGAAGCTTTCTTT. The genes are TRBV10-3 and TRBJ1-1; 9 positions match TRBD1. The length of the CDR3 is 15 residues. J lost 2 bases, V lost 3 bases, and 4 bases had no gene match. Germline CDR1 ENHRY, CDR2 SYGVKD.

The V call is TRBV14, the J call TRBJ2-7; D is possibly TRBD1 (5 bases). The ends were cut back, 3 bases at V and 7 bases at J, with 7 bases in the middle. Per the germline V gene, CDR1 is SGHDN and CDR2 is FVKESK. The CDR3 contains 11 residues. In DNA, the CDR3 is TGTGCCAGCAGCCAGGGGCTTGAGCAGTACTTC. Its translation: CASSQGLEQYF. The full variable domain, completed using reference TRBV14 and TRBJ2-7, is EAGVTQFPSHSVIEKGQTVTLRCDPISGHDNLYWYRRVMGKEIKFLLHFVKESKQDESGMPNNRFLAERTGGTYSTLKVQPAELEDSGVYFCASSQGLEQYFGPGTRLTVT.

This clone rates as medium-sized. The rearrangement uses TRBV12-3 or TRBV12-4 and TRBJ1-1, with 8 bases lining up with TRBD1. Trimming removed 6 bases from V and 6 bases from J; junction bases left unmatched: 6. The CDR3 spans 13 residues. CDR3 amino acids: CASRSTGGAEAFF. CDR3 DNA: TGTGCCAGCAGATCCACAGGGGGAGCTGAAGCTTTCTTT.

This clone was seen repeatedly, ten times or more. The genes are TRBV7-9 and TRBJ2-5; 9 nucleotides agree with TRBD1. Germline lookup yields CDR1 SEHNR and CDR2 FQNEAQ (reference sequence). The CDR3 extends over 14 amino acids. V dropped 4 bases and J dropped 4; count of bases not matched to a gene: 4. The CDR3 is CASSSDRGGETQYF. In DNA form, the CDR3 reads TGTGCCAGCAGCTCGGACAGGGGCGGAGAGACCCAGTACTTC.

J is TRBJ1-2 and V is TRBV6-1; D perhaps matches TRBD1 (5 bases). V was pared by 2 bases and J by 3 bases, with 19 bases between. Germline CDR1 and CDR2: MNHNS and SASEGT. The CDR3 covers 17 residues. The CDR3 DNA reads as TGTGCCAGCAGTGAACACCCCGGGAGGGGAAGTTACTATGGCTACACCTTC. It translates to CASSEHPGRGSYYGYTF.

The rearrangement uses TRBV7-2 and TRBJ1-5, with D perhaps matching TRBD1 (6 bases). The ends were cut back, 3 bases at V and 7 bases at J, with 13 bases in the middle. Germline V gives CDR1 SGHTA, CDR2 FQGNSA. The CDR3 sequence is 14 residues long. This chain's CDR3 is CASSFQGQGQPQHF. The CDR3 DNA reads TGTGCCAGCAGCTTTCAGGGACAAGGACAGCCCCAGCATTTT.